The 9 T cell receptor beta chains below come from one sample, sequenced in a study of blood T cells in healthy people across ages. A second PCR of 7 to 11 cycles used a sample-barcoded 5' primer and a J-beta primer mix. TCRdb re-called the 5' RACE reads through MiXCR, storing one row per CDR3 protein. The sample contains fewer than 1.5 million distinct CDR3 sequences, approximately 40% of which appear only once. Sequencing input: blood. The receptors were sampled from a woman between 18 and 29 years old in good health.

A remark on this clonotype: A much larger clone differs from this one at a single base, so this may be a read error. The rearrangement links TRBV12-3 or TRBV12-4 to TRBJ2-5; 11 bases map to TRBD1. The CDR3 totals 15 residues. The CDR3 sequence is CASSLGTGGLETRYF. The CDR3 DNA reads TGTGCCAGCAGTTTAGGGACAGGGGGCCTTGAGACCCGGTACTTC.

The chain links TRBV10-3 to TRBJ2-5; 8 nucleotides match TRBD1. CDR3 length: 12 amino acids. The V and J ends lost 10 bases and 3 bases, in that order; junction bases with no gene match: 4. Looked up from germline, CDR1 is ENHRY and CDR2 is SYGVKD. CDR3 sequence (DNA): TGTGCCACTATGGACAGGGAAGAGACCCAGTACTTC. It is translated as CATMDREETQYF.

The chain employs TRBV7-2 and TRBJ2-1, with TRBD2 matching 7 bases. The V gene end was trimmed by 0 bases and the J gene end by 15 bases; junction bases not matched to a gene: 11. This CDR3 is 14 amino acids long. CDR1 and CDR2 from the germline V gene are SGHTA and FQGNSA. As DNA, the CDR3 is TGTGCCAGCAGCTTAGCGCTGGTAGCGGGTGGGGTGTTCTTC. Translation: CASSLALVAGGVFF.

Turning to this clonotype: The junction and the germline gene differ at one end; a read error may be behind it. CDR3 protein: CAGSPLARGGQTQYF. Here the CDR3 DNA reads TGCGCCGGCAGCCCCCTGGCTCGCGGGGGTCAGACCCAGTACTTC. The rearrangement uses TRBV5-1 and TRBJ2-5; 7 bases align to TRBD2. The germline V gene has CDR1 SGHRS and CDR2 YFSETQ. The CDR3 runs to 15 residues.

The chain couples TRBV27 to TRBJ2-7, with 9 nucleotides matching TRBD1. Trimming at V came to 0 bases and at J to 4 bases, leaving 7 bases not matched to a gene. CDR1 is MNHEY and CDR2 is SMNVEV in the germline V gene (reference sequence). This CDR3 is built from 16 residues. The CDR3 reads CASSLSRGTGTYEQYF. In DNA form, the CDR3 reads TGTGCCAGCAGTTTATCGAGAGGGACAGGGACTTACGAGCAGTACTTC.

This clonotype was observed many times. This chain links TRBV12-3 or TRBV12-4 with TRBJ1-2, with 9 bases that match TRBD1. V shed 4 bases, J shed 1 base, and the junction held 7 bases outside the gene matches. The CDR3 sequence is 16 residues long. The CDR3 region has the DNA TGTGCCAGCAGTTCCTCTGGGACAGGGCGTAACTATGGCTACACCTTC. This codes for CASSSSGTGRNYGYTF.

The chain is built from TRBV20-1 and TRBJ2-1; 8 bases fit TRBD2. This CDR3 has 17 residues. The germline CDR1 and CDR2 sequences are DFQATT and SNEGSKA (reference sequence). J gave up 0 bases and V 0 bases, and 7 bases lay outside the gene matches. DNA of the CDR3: TGCAGTGCTAGAGATCTCTCTAGCGGGCCCTCCTACAATGAGCAGTTCTTC. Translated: CSARDLSSGPSYNEQFF.

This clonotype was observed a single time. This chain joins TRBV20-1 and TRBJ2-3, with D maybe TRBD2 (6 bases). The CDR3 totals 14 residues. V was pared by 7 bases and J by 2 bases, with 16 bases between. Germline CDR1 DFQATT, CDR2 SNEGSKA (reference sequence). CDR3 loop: CSGGRGTATDTQYF. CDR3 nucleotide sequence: TGCAGTGGGGGCCGGGGGACCGCCACAGATACGCAGTATTTT.

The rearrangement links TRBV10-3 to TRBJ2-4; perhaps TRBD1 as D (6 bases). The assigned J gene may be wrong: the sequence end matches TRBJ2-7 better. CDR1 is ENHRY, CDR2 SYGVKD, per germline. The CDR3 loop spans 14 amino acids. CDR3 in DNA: TGTGCCATCAGTTGGGACATGGGGTCCTACGAGCAGTACTTC. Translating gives CAISWDMGSYEQYF.